Sequencing of this TCR beta chain was carried out in a study of blood T cell repertoires in COVID-19. At the level of the study: The United States, Italy and Spain supplied acute and convalescent COVID-19 samples. PBMCs, B-cell-depleted T cells, or T cells provided the cDNA or gDNA that made up the material.

Germline V gene data show CDR1 as LGHNA and CDR2 as YSLEER. CDR3 length: 14 residues. The germline V and J ends were trimmed by 1 base and 4 bases, with 11 bases remaining between them. Study processing details: Amplification from reference gene primers served as the basis for estimated nucleated cell counts. Using immunoSEQ multiplex PCR, the repertoire was profiled, and TCRdb retains in-frame clones only, with some absent. Clone size and V and J calls were adopted from that table, with D and trimming inferred from the DNA. The repertoire includes 18,000 or so clones, around nine tenths of them detected once, and 9.8% sits in the top ten.

The sequencing sample was made of peripheral blood. The genes are TRBV4-3 and TRBJ2-7; the D gene is possibly TRBD1 (5 bases). The sequence was obtained from a man between 35 and 55 years old with active COVID-19. CDR3 coding DNA: TGCGCCAGCAGCCAAGCGCCAGGGTGGTACGAGCAGTACTTC. Amino acids: CASSQAPGWYEQYF.